The entry that follows covers one T cell receptor beta chain sequence. Sequencing was performed with immunoSEQ multiplex PCR; in TCRdb, only in-frame clones are kept and a portion is missing. The sample has hundreds of thousands of clones, approximately 95% seen once. This specimen belongs to a study of shared clonotypes between healthy human individuals. The CDR3 extends over 13 amino acids. The J segment lost 5 bases and the V segment lost 1 base, leaving 1 base of the junction unmatched. Germline loops: CDR1 SQVTM, CDR2 ANQGSEA. The naive CD8 population came from CD45RO-negative cells selected for CCR7, without terminally differentiated effector memory CD45RA+ cells.

The sequence derives from a woman aged 30 to 39 in good health. The chain combines TRBV29-1 with TRBJ2-7; TRBD1 matches 11 bases. The sequenced sample was naive CD8+ T cells sorted from blood. CDR3 in DNA: TGCAGCGTTGAAGCGGGACAGGGGGACGAGCAGTACTTC. Protein sequence: CSVEAGQGDEQYF.